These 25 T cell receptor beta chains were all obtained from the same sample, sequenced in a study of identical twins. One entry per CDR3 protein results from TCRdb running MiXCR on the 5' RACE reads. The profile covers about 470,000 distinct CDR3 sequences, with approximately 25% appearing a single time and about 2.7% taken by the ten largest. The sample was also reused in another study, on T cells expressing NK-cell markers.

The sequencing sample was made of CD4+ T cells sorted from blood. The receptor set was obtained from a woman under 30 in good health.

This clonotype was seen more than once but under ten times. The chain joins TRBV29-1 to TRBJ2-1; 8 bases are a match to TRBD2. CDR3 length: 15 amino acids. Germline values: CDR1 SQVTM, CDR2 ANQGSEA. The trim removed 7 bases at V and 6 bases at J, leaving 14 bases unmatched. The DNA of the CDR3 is TGCAGCGCCCCCCCCTCTAGCGGGCGGGCCAATGAGCAGTTCTTC. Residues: CSAPPSSGRANEQFF.

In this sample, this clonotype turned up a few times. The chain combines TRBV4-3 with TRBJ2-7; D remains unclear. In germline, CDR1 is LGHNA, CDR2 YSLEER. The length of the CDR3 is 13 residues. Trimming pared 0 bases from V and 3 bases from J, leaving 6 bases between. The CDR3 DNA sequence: TGCGCCAGCAGCCAAGAACCCTTCTACGAGCAGTACTTC. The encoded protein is CASSQEPFYEQYF.

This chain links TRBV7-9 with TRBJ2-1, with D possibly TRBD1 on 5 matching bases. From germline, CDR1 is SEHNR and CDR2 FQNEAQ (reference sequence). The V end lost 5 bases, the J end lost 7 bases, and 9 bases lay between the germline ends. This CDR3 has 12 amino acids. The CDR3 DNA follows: TGTGCCAGCAGCGCCAGGGTAAATGAGCAGTTCTTC. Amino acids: CASSARVNEQFF.

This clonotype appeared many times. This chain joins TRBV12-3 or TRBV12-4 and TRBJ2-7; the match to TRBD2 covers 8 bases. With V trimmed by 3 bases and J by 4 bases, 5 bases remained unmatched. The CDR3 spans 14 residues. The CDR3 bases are TGTGCCAGCAGTTTGGATGGCGGGGGGTACGAGCAGTACTTC. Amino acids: CASSLDGGGYEQYF.

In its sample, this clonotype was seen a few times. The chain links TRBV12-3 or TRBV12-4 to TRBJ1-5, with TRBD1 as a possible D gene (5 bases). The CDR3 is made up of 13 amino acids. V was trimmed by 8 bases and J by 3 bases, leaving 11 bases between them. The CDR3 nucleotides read TGTGCCAGCTGGAAGGGGATCAATCAGCCCCAGCATTTT. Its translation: CASWKGINQPQHF.

The DNA of the CDR3 is TGTGCCAGCAGCTGGACTAGCGGGAGTGGGTCCTACGAGCAGTACTTC. It translates to CASSWTSGSGSYEQYF. This chain uses TRBV7-8 with TRBJ2-7, with TRBD2 matching 13 bases. The V gene's germline CDR1 is SGHVS and CDR2 FQNEAQ. With 4 bases clipped from V and 1 base from J, the junction kept 4 bases outside the gene matches. This CDR3 spans 16 amino acids.

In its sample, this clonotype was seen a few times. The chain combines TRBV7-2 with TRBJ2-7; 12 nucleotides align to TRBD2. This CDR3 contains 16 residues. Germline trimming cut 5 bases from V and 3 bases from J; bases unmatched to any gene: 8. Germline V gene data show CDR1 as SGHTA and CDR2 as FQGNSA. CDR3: CASSNPGLAGLYEQYF. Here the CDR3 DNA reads TGTGCCAGCAGCAACCCTGGACTAGCGGGGCTCTACGAGCAGTACTTC. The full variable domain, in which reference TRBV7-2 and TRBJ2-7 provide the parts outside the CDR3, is GAGVSQSPSNKVTEKGKDVELRCDPISGHTALYWYRQSLGQGLEFLIYFQGNSAPDKSGLPSDRFSAERTGGSVSTLTIQRTQQEDSAVYLCASSNPGLAGLYEQYFGPGTRLTVT.

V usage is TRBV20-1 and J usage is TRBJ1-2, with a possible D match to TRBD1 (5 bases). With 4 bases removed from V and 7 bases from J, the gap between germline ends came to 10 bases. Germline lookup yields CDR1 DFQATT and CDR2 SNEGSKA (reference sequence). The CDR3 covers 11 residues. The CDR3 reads CSAKTGFGYTF. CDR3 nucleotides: TGCAGTGCTAAAACAGGATTTGGCTACACCTTC.

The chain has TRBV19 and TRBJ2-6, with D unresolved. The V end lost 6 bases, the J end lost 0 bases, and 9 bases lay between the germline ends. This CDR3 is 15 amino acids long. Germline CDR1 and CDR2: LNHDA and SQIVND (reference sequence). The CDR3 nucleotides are TGTGCCAGTAGAGAGCTTATCTCTGGGGCCAACGTCCTGACTTTC. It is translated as CASRELISGANVLTF.

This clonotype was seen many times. The CDR3 DNA is TGTGCCAGTAGTACCCCGCTAGGGGACCCAAATCAGCCCCAGCATTTT. The encoded protein is CASSTPLGDPNQPQHF. The chain combines TRBV19 with TRBJ1-5, with D maybe TRBD1 (5 bases). CDR1 is LNHDA, CDR2 SQIVND, per germline (reference sequence). V lost 4 bases and J lost 4, with 17 bases in between. This CDR3 spans 16 amino acids. Drawing the rest from reference TRBV19 and TRBJ1-5, the complete variable domain is DGGITQSPKYLFRKEGQNVTLSCEQNLNHDAMYWYRQDPGQGLRLIYYSQIVNDFQKGDIAEGYSVSREKKESFPLTVTSAQKNPTAFYLCASSTPLGDPNQPQHFGDGTRLSIL.

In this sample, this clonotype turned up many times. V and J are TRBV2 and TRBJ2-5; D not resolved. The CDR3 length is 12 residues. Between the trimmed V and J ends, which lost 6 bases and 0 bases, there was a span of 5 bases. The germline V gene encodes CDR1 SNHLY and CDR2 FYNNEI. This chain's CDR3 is CASRGDQETQYF. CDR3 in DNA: TGTGCCAGCAGGGGCGACCAAGAGACCCAGTACTTC. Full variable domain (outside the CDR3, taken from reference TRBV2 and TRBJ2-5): EPEVTQTPSHQVTQMGQEVILRCVPISNHLYFYWYRQILGQKVEFLVSFYNNEISEKSEIFDDQFSVERPDGSNFTLKIRSTKLEDSAMYFCASRGDQETQYFGPGTRLLVL.

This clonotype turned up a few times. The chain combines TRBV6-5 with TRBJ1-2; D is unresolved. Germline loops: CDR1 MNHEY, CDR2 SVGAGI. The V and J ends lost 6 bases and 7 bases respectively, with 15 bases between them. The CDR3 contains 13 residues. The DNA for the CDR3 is TGTGCCAGCAGGTACACCGGTTATGGTGGCTACACCTTC. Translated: CASRYTGYGGYTF.

CDR3 sequence (DNA): TGTGCCAGCAGTTTGGCCGACACCCGAGCGAACACCATATATTTT. The encoded protein is CASSLADTRANTIYF. The chain is built from TRBV2 and TRBJ1-3; D is unresolved. V was clipped by 5 bases and J by 7 bases, with 18 bases between them. This CDR3 comprises 15 residues. Germline values: CDR1 SNHLY, CDR2 FYNNEI.

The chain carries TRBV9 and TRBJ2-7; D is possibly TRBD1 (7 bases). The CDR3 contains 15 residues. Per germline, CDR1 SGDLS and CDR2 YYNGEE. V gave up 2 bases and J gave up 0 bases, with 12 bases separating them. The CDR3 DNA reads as TGTGCCAGCAGCGTCGGGGGACAGAGCTCCTACGAGCAGTACTTC. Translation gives CASSVGGQSSYEQYF.

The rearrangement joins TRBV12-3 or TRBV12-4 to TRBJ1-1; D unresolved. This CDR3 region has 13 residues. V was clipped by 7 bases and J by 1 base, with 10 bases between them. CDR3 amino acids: CASNTVRNTEAFF. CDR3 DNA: TGTGCCAGCAATACCGTCCGGAACACTGAAGCTTTCTTT.

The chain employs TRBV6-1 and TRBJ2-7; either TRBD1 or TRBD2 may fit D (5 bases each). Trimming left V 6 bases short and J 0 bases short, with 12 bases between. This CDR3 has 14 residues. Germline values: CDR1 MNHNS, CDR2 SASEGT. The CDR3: CASRGTVSSYEQYF. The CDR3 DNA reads TGTGCCAGCAGGGGGACGGTAAGCTCCTACGAGCAGTACTTC.

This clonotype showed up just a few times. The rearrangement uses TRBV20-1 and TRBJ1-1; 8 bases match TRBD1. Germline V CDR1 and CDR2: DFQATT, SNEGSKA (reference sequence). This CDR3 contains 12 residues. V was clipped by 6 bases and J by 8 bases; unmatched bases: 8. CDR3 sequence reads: CSAQGARQEAFF. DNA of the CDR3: TGCAGTGCCCAGGGGGCGCGGCAAGAAGCTTTCTTT.

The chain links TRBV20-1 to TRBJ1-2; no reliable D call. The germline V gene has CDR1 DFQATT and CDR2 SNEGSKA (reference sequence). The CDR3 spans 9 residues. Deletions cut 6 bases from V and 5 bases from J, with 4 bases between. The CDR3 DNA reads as TGCAGTGCGCAATATGGCTACACCTTC. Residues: CSAQYGYTF.

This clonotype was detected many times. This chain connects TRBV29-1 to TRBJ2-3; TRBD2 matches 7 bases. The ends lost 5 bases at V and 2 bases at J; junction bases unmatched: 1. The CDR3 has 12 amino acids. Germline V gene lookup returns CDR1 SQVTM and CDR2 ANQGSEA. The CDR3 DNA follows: TGCAGCGTTCAGCGGGACACAGATACGCAGTATTTT. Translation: CSVQRDTDTQYF.

This CDR3 is CASSQGLAGPNTGELFF. The CDR3 nucleotides are TGCGCCAGCAGCCAAGGGCTAGCGGGACCGAACACCGGGGAGCTGTTTTTT. This chain joins TRBV4-3 and TRBJ2-2; the match to TRBD2 covers 9 bases. This CDR3 contains 17 residues. Germline CDR1 reads LGHNA; CDR2 reads YSLEER. V was clipped by 1 base and J by 0 bases; unmatched bases: 3.

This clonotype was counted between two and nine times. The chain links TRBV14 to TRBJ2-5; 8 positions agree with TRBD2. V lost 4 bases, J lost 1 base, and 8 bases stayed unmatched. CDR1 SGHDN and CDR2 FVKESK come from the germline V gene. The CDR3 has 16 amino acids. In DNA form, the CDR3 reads TGTGCCAGCAGCCTTAGGCGGGGGGTCACCCAAGAGACCCAGTACTTC. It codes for CASSLRRGVTQETQYF. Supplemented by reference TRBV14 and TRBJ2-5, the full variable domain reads EAGVTQFPSHSVIEKGQTVTLRCDPISGHDNLYWYRRVMGKEIKFLLHFVKESKQDESGMPNNRFLAERTGGTYSTLKVQPAELEDSGVYFCASSLRRGVTQETQYFGPGTRLLVL.

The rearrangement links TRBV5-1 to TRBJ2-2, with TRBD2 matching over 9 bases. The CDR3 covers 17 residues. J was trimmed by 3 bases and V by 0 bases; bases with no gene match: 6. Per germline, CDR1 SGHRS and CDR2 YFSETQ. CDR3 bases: TGCGCCAGCAGCTTGGGAGTTAGCGGGAGTTACACCGGGGAGCTGTTTTTT. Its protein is CASSLGVSGSYTGELFF.

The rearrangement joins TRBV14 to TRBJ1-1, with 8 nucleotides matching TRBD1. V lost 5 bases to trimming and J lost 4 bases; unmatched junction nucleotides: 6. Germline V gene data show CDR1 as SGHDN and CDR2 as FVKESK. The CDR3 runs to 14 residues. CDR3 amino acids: CASSSRQGLTEAFF. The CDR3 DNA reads TGTGCCAGCAGCTCAAGACAGGGGCTCACTGAAGCTTTCTTT. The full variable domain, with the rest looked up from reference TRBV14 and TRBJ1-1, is EAGVTQFPSHSVIEKGQTVTLRCDPISGHDNLYWYRRVMGKEIKFLLHFVKESKQDESGMPNNRFLAERTGGTYSTLKVQPAELEDSGVYFCASSSRQGLTEAFFGQGTRLTVV.

The CDR3, as DNA: TGTGCCAGCAGACCTAGGGCTGGGCCGAACACTGAAGCTTTCTTT. This sequence encodes CASRPRAGPNTEAFF. The rearrangement links TRBV6-1 to TRBJ1-1; D is unresolved. Per germline, CDR1 MNHNS and CDR2 SASEGT. This CDR3 has 15 residues. Trimming cost V 6 bases and J 1 base, with 15 bases left between them.

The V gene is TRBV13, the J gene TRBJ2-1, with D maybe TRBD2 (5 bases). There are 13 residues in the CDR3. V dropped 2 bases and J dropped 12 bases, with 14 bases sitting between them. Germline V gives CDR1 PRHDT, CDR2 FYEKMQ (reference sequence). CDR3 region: CASSLSVGLGQFF. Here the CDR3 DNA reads TGTGCCAGCAGCTTATCCGTCGGACTCGGGCAGTTCTTC.